This T cell receptor (beta chain) is from a study of response to subunit inactivated influenza vaccine (dated by TCRdb to 2016 to 2018). Looking at the study overall: Deep quantitative T cell receptor repertoire profiling was used in the study to track responses to a trivalent subunit inactivated influenza vaccine. Findings and caveats that apply to the study as a whole: According to the authors, only a limited number of new T cells may be recruited by each seasonal influenza vaccination.

Library generation was performed with RT-PCR. Instrument on record: Illumina HiSeq 2500. TCRdb cleaned the public reads at Q25 with fastp, built clones with MiXCR and kept in-frame beta chains. Every distinct CDR3 protein forms one entry, paired with its most common genes and DNA. For this sample there are 550,000 to 650,000 distinct CDR3 sequences; around 11% appear just once. The ten largest clonotypes hold 10% to 13% of the sample. At the junction V is shortened by 4 bases and J by 5 bases, with 13 bases in between. CDR3 length: 14 amino acids, cysteine to phenylalanine. Only CDR3 DNA is held: 42 bases, read in frame from base 1. CDR1 and CDR2 are drawn from the germline V gene: SGHDT, YYEEEE. This clonotype was counted only a few times. The specificity of this receptor is unknown. Nothing much larger sits one base from this clone, and base qualities are not available.

The rearranged segments are TRBV5-6 and TRBJ1-5, and the D gene may be TRBD1, 5 bases matching. The sequence was obtained from a man aged 45 to 65 who received an inactivated influenza vaccine. Donor details come from another sample of the same person, matched by shared clones. This material consisted of PBMCs from blood, taken on the day of vaccination. The sequenced DNA is TGTGCCAGCAGCACAGGATTCGCGGATCAGCCCCAGCATTTT. Its translation reads: CASSTGFADQPQHF. Supplemented by the reference TRBV5-6 and TRBJ1-5 proteins around the CDR3, the complete variable domain is DAGVTQSPTHLIKTRGQQVTLRCSPKSGHDTVSWYQQALGQGPQFIFQYYEEEERQRGNFPDRFSGHQFPNYSSELNVNALLLGDSALYLCASSTGFADQPQHFGDGTRLSIL.